The 7 T cell receptor beta chains below come from one sample, sequenced in a study of T cell responses to AZD1222 COVID-19 vaccine. The protocol was immunoSEQ multiplex PCR, while the TCRdb copy is restricted to in-frame clones and leaves out a portion. The sample has roughly 150,000 clones; roughly 90% are singletons. Sequenced material: peripheral blood, taken 28 days after the second AZD1222 dose. All receptors derive from an adult who received the AZD1222 COVID-19 vaccine.

The V gene is TRBV7-3, the J gene TRBJ1-1; D gene ambiguous. The CDR3 consists of 15 residues. Deletions cut 1 base from V and 1 base from J, with 10 bases between. The germline gives CDR1 SGHTA, CDR2 FQGTGA. CDR3 coding DNA: TGTGCCAGCAGCTTAATGCTCAGAGCGAACACTGAAGCTTTCTTT. It yields the protein CASSLMLRANTEAFF.

V usage is TRBV6-1 and J usage is TRBJ1-2; D is possibly TRBD1 (5 bases). Germline CDR1 MNHNS, CDR2 SASEGT. This CDR3 spans 14 amino acids. Trimming pared 2 bases from V and 8 bases from J, leaving 15 bases between. The CDR3, as DNA: TGTGCCAGCAGTGAAATCGGGGCGGGTCTGGGCTACACCTTC. This translates into CASSEIGAGLGYTF.

This clone was picked up one time. CDR3 in amino acids: CASSDTGDPYNEQFF. In DNA form, the CDR3 reads TGTGCCAGCAGTGATACAGGGGATCCCTACAATGAGCAGTTCTTC. The chain employs TRBV6-1 and TRBJ2-1, with TRBD1 identical over 7 bases. This CDR3 is built from 15 residues. Per the germline V gene, CDR1 is MNHNS and CDR2 is SASEGT. Trimming removed 3 bases from V and 2 bases from J; junction bases left unmatched: 4.

V gene TRBV6-5 combines with J gene TRBJ1-1, with D hard to call. The CDR3 is 13 residues long. CDR1 is MNHEY and CDR2 is SVGAGI in the germline V gene. V was trimmed by 10 bases and J by 10 bases, leaving 22 bases between them. The CDR3 bases are TGTGCCACCTCAACGGCTCCAGGCCGTCCAGCTTTCTTT. Translating it yields CATSTAPGRPAFF.

This chain connects TRBV19 to TRBJ1-2, with unresolved D. The CDR3 spans 16 residues. Germline CDR1 is LNHDA and CDR2 is SQIVND (reference sequence). With 0 bases removed from V and 5 bases from J, the gap between germline ends came to 16 bases. The CDR3 DNA is TGTGCCAGTAGTATAGATCCCGGGATTACCTCATATGGCTACACCTTC. Its protein product is CASSIDPGITSYGYTF.

The chain links TRBV5-5 to TRBJ1-5, with D hard to call. Trimming pared 2 bases from V and 9 bases from J, leaving 9 bases between. Germline V lookup: CDR1 SGHKS, CDR2 YYEKEE (reference sequence). The CDR3 length is 12 residues. CDR3 sequence: CASSFPRGPQHF. CDR3 nucleotide sequence: TGTGCCAGCAGCTTCCCCCGGGGGCCCCAGCATTTT.

V usage is TRBV28 and J usage is TRBJ1-2; D gene unclear. V lost 5 bases, J lost 5 bases, and 18 bases lay in between. Germline values: CDR1 MDHEN, CDR2 SYDVKM. This CDR3 has 15 residues. In DNA, the CDR3 is TGTGCCAGCAGTGTTTATGGTGGGGAATTGTATGGCTACACCTTC. This codes for CASSVYGGELYGYTF.